This TCR beta chain was retrieved from a study of HIV-infected patients and healthy controls. The trim removed 3 bases at V and 5 bases at J, leaving 7 bases unmatched. The CDR3 has 15 residues. The germline gives CDR1 SGHRS, CDR2 YFSETQ. TCRdb called the 5' RACE reads again in MiXCR, with one record for every CDR3 protein. Here the sample spans tens of thousands of distinct CDR3 sequences, around 17% being singletons. The sequencing sample was made of CD4+ T cells from blood. The chain has TRBV5-1 and TRBJ2-3; 9 bases map to TRBD2. The TCR was taken from a human donor in good health. The CDR3 DNA follows: TGCGCCAGCAGCTCTTCGAGCGGGGGGAAAGATACGCAGTATTTT. Its protein is CASSSSSGGKDTQYF. The variable domain in full, with the rest retrieved from reference TRBV5-1 and TRBJ2-3, is KAGVTQTPRYLIKTRGQQVTLSCSPISGHRSVSWYQQTPGQGLQFLFEYFSETQRNKGNFPGRFSGRQFSNSRSEMNVSTLELGDSALYLCASSSSSGGKDTQYFGPGTRLTVL.